A selection of T cell receptor beta chains follows, all from one sample in a study of shared clonotypes between healthy human individuals. Libraries were prepared by immunoSEQ multiplex PCR; TCRdb keeps only in-frame clonotypes and omits some of them. Among roughly 1 million clones listed, around 74% were seen once. The sequencing sample was made of memory CD4+ T cells sorted from blood. These receptors were obtained from a man aged 18-30 years in good health. Both conserved end residues are part of each CDR3. D genes are given only for firm matches. Clone size is given for some rows only: seen once, a few or many times, or a class if the clone is expanded.

NA | TRBJ2-5 | TRBV20-1 | NA | TGCAGTGCTAGAAGTGAGACCCAGTACTTC | CSARSETQYF
NA | TRBJ1-1 | TRBV20-1 | NA | TGCAGTACCTTAATAAGGGGTGAAGCTTTCTTT | CSTLIRGEAFF
NA | TRBJ2-1 | TRBV7-7 | TRBD2 | TGTGCTAGCAGCTCGGTCCCTAGCGGGAGGGATGAGCAGTTCTTC | CASSSVPSGRDEQFF
NA | TRBJ2-5 | TRBV4-3 | NA | TGCGCCAGCAGTAGGAGGGATGGAGAGACCCAGTACTTC | CASSRRDGETQYF
NA | TRBJ1-3 | TRBV7-7 | NA | TGTGCTTCCTCTAGCGATTTTGGAAACACCATATATTTT | CASSSDFGNTIYF
NA | TRBJ2-5 | TRBV5-1 | TRBD2 | TGCGCCAGCTACGGGGGGGCGTCCAGGGAGACCCAGTACTTC | CASYGGASRETQYF
NA | TRBJ2-5 | TRBV6-5 | NA | TGTGCCAGCAATAAGGCCAGGGACGAAGGGACCCAGTACTTC | CASNKARDEGTQYF
NA | TRBJ2-3 | TRBV7-9 | NA | TGTGCCAGCACTCGGGGATACGGGACGCAGTATTTT | CASTRGYGTQYF
NA | TRBJ2-2 | TRBV11-2 | NA | TGTGCCAGCAGCTCAGACGGGGGGCGAGGAACCGGGGAGCTGTTTTTT | CASSSDGGRGTGELFF
few | TRBJ2-7 | TRBV5-8 | TRBD1 | TGTGCCAGCAGCCCCCGACAGGGGAAGGCCGCGGAGCAGTACTTC | CASSPRQGKAAEQYF
few | TRBJ1-6 | TRBV15 | NA | TGTGCCACCAGCGGTGGCAGGGAAACCTATAATTCACCCCTCCACTTT | CATSGGRETYNSPLHF
NA | TRBJ1-1 | TRBV11-2 | NA | TGTGCCAGCAGCTTGACAGGTTACGCTGAAGCTTTCTTT | CASSLTGYAEAFF
NA | TRBJ2-5 | TRBV6-1 | NA | TGTGCCAGCAGTGAAGGACAGACCCAGTACTTC | CASSEGQTQYF
few | TRBJ1-2 | TRBV30 | NA | TGTGCCTTGGAAATCCATGGCTACACCTTC | CALEIHGYTF
many | TRBJ1-5 | TRBV30 | TRBD1 | TGTGCCTGGAGTGTACCACAGGGGAATCAGCCCCAGCATTTT | CAWSVPQGNQPQHF
NA | TRBJ2-7 | TRBV19 | TRBD1 | TGTGCCAGTAGTGCCTCAACGACAGGGATAGGCGAGCAGTACTTC | CASSASTTGIGEQYF
NA | TRBJ1-4 | TRBV5-1 | NA | TGCGCCAGCAGCTTGGAGGAGGGAAGCGAAAAACTGTTTTTT | CASSLEEGSEKLFF
NA | TRBJ2-7 | TRBV30 | NA | TGTGCCTGGAGTGTACAAAACAGGCCCTACGAGCAGTACTTC | CAWSVQNRPYEQYF
NA | TRBJ1-6 | TRBV6-5 | TRBD1 | TGTGCCAGCAGGGGACAGGGGGTTAATTCACCCCTCCACTTT | CASRGQGVNSPLHF
NA | TRBJ1-2 | TRBV5-1 | TRBD1 | TGCGCCAGCAGCTCGGGACAGGGGGCCTTTCTTAATGGCTACACCTTC | CASSSGQGAFLNGYTF
NA | TRBJ2-2 | TRBV5-4 | NA | TGTGCCAGCAGCTTGAGGTCGCAGCCCGGGGAGCTGTTTTTT | CASSLRSQPGELFF
NA | TRBJ2-1 | TRBV5-1 | NA | TGCGCCAGCAGCCTCACTGGGTTCTCCTACAATGAGCAGTTCTTC | CASSLTGFSYNEQFF
NA | TRBJ2-1 | TRBV6-5 | TRBD1 | TGTGCCAGCAGCTCCGGGACAGGGGTCTATGAGCAGTTCTTC | CASSSGTGVYEQFF
NA | TRBJ1-5 | TRBV5-5 | NA | TGTGCCAGCAGCTTGGTTATTGGGACCGAGGGCAATCAGCCCCAGCATTTT | CASSLVIGTEGNQPQHF
few | TRBJ1-1 | TRBV9 | NA | TGTGCCAGCAGCGTAGCTACTTGGAGTGAAGCTTTCTTT | CASSVATWSEAFF
few | TRBJ2-1 | TRBV29-1 | TRBD1 | TGCAGCGCCGGACAGGCCTTAGCTCACAATGAGCAGTTCTTC | CSAGQALAHNEQFF
NA | TRBJ1-2 | TRBV14 | NA | TGTGCCAGCAGCCAAGCGCAGGGGATTGGTGGCTACACCTTC | CASSQAQGIGGYTF
NA | TRBJ2-1 | TRBV2 | NA | TGTGCCAGCAGTCCCTCGGGGGTACGGCAGTTCTTC | CASSPSGVRQFF
NA | TRBJ1-3 | TRBV7-2 | NA | TGTGCCAGCACGACCCCCGCTGGCTCTGGAAACACCATATATTTT | CASTTPAGSGNTIYF
many | TRBJ1-5 | TRBV19 | NA | TGTGCCAGTAGTATAGATCGGCGTCAGCCCCAGCATTTT | CASSIDRRQPQHF
many | TRBJ2-5 | TRBV7-9 | TRBD2 | TGTGCCAGCAGCTTGGGTAGCGGGGGGGCTGAGACCCAGTACTTC | CASSLGSGGAETQYF
NA | TRBJ2-7 | TRBV4-1 | NA | TGCGCCAGCAGCCAAGGCAGGGTCAGCTCCTACGAGCAGTACTTC | CASSQGRVSSYEQYF
many | TRBJ1-6 | TRBV6-5 | NA | TGTGCCAGCAGTTACCGACCGAGGGCCGGCAATTCACCCCTCCACTTT | CASSYRPRAGNSPLHF
few | TRBJ1-2 | TRBV19 | NA | TGTGCCAGTAGTATTGGCGCAGACTATGGCTACACCTTC | CASSIGADYGYTF
once | TRBJ1-1 | TRBV28 | TRBD1 | TGTGCCAGCAGTTTTTGGGGACAGGCCGGCACTGAAGCTTTCTTT | CASSFWGQAGTEAFF
few | TRBJ2-1 | TRBV4-1 | TRBD1 | TGCGCCAGCAGCCATATAACCGGACAGGCCCTCAATGAGCAGTTCTTC | CASSHITGQALNEQFF
once | TRBJ2-2 | TRBV10-3 | TRBD2 | TGTGCCATCAGTGAGTCCAGAGCGGGAGAAGACACCGGGGAGCTGTTTTTT | CAISESRAGEDTGELFF
NA | TRBJ2-3 | TRBV10-3 | TRBD2 | TGTGCCGTCGGGAGGGCCGATACGCAGTATTTT | CAVGRADTQYF
NA | TRBJ1-3 | TRBV5-1 | NA | TGCGCCAGCAGACCCGGTACGGCGTACTCTGGAAACACCATATATTTT | CASRPGTAYSGNTIYF
NA | TRBJ2-1 | TRBV10-3 | TRBD1 | TGTGCCATCAGTGGGACAGGGGGAATGAACAATGAGCAGTTCTTC | CAISGTGGMNNEQFF
NA | TRBJ2-3 | TRBV5-1 | NA | TGCGCCAGCACTCTAGCGACCCCTAGCACAGATACGCAGTATTTT | CASTLATPSTDTQYF
few | TRBJ2-3 | TRBV5-5 | NA | TGTGCCAGCAGCTCCCGACAGAGCACAGATACGCAGTATTTT | CASSSRQSTDTQYF
NA | TRBJ1-1 | TRBV5-1 | TRBD1 | TGCGCCAGCAGCTCGGGACAGGGTATCGTTCTCACTGAAGCTTTCTTT | CASSSGQGIVLTEAFF
NA | TRBJ1-4 | TRBV5-4 | NA | TGTGCCAGCAGTCTAAGCGCGGGGCCTAATGAAAAACTGTTTTTT | CASSLSAGPNEKLFF
NA | TRBJ2-2 | TRBV2 | NA | TGTGCCAGCAACTACAGGGGGGCGGGAGAAGGGGAGCTGTTTTTT | CASNYRGAGEGELFF
NA | TRBJ2-1 | TRBV5-1 | TRBD1 | TGCGCCAGCAGCCCGATGGGACAGGGGGCCAGGAATGAGCAGTTCTTC | CASSPMGQGARNEQFF